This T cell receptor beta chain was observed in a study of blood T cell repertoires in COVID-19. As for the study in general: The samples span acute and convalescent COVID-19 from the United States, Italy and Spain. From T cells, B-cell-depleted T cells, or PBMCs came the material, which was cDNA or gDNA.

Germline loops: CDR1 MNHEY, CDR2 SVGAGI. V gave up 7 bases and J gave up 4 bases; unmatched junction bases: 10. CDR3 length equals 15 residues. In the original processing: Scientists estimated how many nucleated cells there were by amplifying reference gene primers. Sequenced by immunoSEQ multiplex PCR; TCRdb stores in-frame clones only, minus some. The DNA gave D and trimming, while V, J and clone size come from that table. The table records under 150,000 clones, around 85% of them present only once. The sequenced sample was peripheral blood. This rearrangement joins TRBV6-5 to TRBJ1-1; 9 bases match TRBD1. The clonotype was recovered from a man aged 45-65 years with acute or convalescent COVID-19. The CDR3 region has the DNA TGTGCCAGCACTAGGGTACAGGGGGCCGTCACTGAAGCTTTCTTT. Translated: CASTRVQGAVTEAFF.